Given below is one T cell receptor (beta chain) in context. What this receptor recognizes is not known. A junction boundary mismatches the germline segment, possibly from a read error. This entry comes from a study of cytomegalovirus exposure and HLA in healthy donors (dated by TCRdb to about 2017). A note on the overall study: According to an earlier analysis of 587 of the donors, about 179 million T cells yielded roughly 110 million unique TCR beta sequences and around 280 Gb of sequence data. An early release that covered about 600 HLA-typed donors contained about 300 gigabases of sequencing data and around 80 million unique TCR sequences. Among the roughly 410 genotyped donors, around 81% belonged to the genetic ancestry cluster associated with self-reported Caucasian donors. The study aimed to test whether signatures of past pathogen exposure could be identified by cataloging public T cell receptors. The study profiled the T cell repertoires of approximately 700 subjects by immunosequencing and related them to cytomegalovirus serostatus. Along with the roughly 670-subject first cohort, a separate validation cohort of approximately 110 different subjects was used. High-throughput TCR immunosequencing, statistical association of individual TCRs with disease status, and machine learning were combined to predict cytomegalovirus infection status. A later analysis re-examined previously published TCR beta repertoires from roughly 650 donors and added high-resolution HLA genotyping to investigate patterns of TCR occurrence. Rather than using new phenotypic data, the later analysis identified candidate immune exposures from TCR beta sequences and from how often those sequences occurred across donors. To decide whether each TCR beta V gene segment behaved as functional or pseudogenic, an earlier analysis of 587 of the donors relied on high-throughput TCR beta sequencing. Donor age, sex, ethnicity and CMV serostatus were compiled alongside the repertoire data. A later genetic analysis took genome-wide SNP genotypes for about 65% of the roughly 670 donors and used that subset as a discovery cohort. Every discovery cohort repertoire had been produced on one sequencing platform. HLA typing included class I and class II loci at four-digit resolution. The number of typed donors differed by locus: 629-630 for A, B, C, DRB1 and DQB1; 522 for DQA1; approximately 610 for DPA1; and around 470 for DPB1. Because of strong linkage in the cohort, five DR-DQ haplotypes were treated as single units for association and clustering. On average, approximately 250,000 unique TCR beta nucleotide sequences were sequenced per donor among fewer than 500 genotyped donors of the cohort, with approximately 18% of those sequences being non-productive.

The CDR1 and CDR2 encoded by the germline V gene (reference sequence) are SEHNR and FQNEAQ. The CDR3 contains 14 residues, cysteine and phenylalanine counted. The sequence is cut down to CDR3 DNA, 42 bases in frame from base 1. In total, 500 to 700 healthy bone marrow donors made up the cohort. Cohort members were all nominally healthy when sampled, although unrecorded immune exposures were likely present. The donor was CMV seronegative and was included in the group of over 300 seronegative cohort members. Each donor provided a peripheral blood sample, and peripheral blood mononuclear cells were used for TCR beta sequencing. The Qiagen DNeasy Blood Extraction Kit was used to extract genomic DNA from the blood cell samples. What the work shows at the level of the full study, not this receptor alone: Because HLA typing was missing for some donors at each locus, association tests included only the typed subset. In this cohort, only TCR beta chains were sequenced, and detectable features were limited by the absence of alpha or paired-chain data. In a later analysis, some 17,000 TCR beta sequences were associated with specific HLA alleles at a false discovery rate of 0.05. A later genetic analysis associated a missense DCLRE1C variant with V-gene and J-gene trimming of TCR beta chains, and an independent cohort replicated the association. A later analysis found that TCR association rates varied across HLA loci, with DRB1 alleles showing the most associated TCRs and HLA-C alleles the fewest. A later analysis reported that several top co-occurrence clusters appeared linked to parvovirus B19, influenza, CMV and Epstein-Barr virus. Because counts were too low, more than 15 rarely observed V segments, including chromosome 9 orphons, were left out of the earlier analysis of 500 to 650 of the donors. Compared with equally common non-associated chains, HLA-associated TCR beta chains in a later analysis were more clonally expanded and had lower generation probabilities. An earlier analysis of around 500 of the donors showed that most TCR beta V segments appeared in productive rearrangements either about 87% or about 30% of the time, which broadly matched IMGT annotations. When HLA alleles, especially DR and DQ, strongly co-occurred, attributing TCR associations to individual alleles was difficult. A cluster of highly shared sequence variants was judged likely to be a technical artifact of the sequencing pipeline. A few of the identified cytomegalovirus-associated TCR beta chains were confirmed in vitro to be specific for cytomegalovirus antigens. The 87-base-pair reads could not distinguish some IMGT-functional V segments, including TRBV6-2 and TRBV6-3, so those segments were excluded. It was suggested by the authors that the approach could potentially be generalized to other disease states and immunological phenotypes. While some public TCRs were present in many individuals, most TCR sequences turned up only very rarely across donors. The study listed 164 TCR beta chains as associated with cytomegalovirus. A further reported finding was that TCR beta sequences accurately predicted the HLA-A and HLA-B alleles for most subjects in the first cohort. Most CMV-associated TCR beta chains appeared to be HLA-restricted in a later analysis, and the HLA associations seemed to be driven largely by CMV exposure. Roughly uniform sequencing depth across donors was assumed in presence/absence analyses, although this assumption may not hold. The only immune exposure information available for the cohort was CMV serostatus. A later genetic analysis reported fewer N-insertions in productive TCRs among donors in an Asian-associated ancestry cluster than the roughly 650-donor mean. Cytomegalovirus status was reported to be diagnosed by the classifier with high specificity and sensitivity in both the original and validation cohorts. Linkage disequilibrium might explain the correlated functional status among segregating V segments, but an unknown experimental factor could not be excluded.

Libraries were built with the immunoSEQ multiplex PCR assay. A mixture of 60 forward primers for TCR Vbeta segments and 13 reverse primers for TCR Jbeta segments was used in the multiplex PCR. Amplification of the CDR3 region of rearranged TCR beta genes was performed with a multiplex PCR assay on genomic DNA. The amplified TCR beta libraries were sequenced on the Illumina HiSeq System as 87-base-pair reads. From the authors' description of their analysis: A later analysis counted 75 million to 100 million unique TCR beta chains across the 650 to 700 repertoires, and 9.5 million to 11 million of these chains were shared by at least two donors. Raw reads were error-corrected and collapsed into unique sequences by a nearest-neighbor algorithm in which closely related sequences were merged to remove PCR and sequencing errors. Alignment of CDR3 sequences to IMGT reference sequences was used to assign V, D and J gene segments. For a sequence to be retained, at least a six-nucleotide match to both a V gene segment and a J gene segment was required. Rearrangements were called productive when the CDR3 lacked stop codons and stayed in frame with V and J; all others were non-productive. CDR3 was defined according to IMGT convention as the region running from the second conserved V-encoded cysteine to the conserved J-encoded phenylalanine. In an earlier analysis of 587 of the donors, sequences lacking an unambiguous match to a single V gene segment were excluded. In an earlier analysis of some 590 of the donors, V segments were called functional above 56.7% productive rearrangements and were called segregating when the between-donor standard deviation exceeded 5%. A statistical classification framework was developed to diagnose cytomegalovirus status using the catalog of TCR beta chain sequences. In a later analysis, V and J genes were assigned by comparing TCR nucleotide sequences against IMGT/GENE-DB human TR gene sequences. In a later analysis, CDR3 sequences and most-parsimonious VDJ recombination scenarios were assigned using the TCRdist pipeline. In a later analysis, each TCR beta chain was defined by its CDR3 amino acid sequence together with its V-gene family, and reads without a unique V-gene family were excluded. A later analysis removed roughly 590 highly shared, low-generation-probability nucleotide sequences to deal with suspected cross-contamination and a sequencing artifact. A later analysis calculated a clonal expansion index for each public chain from normalized within-repertoire ranks of inferred template counts. A later analysis computed generation probabilities with a VDJ recombination model fitted to out-of-frame rearrangements, and checked the results against IGoR. In a later analysis, TCR-TCR, TCR-HLA and TCR-CMV co-occurrence was scored with hypergeometric tests, and a repertoire-size bias correction was applied to TCR pairs. To estimate false discovery rates, a later analysis permuted the HLA or CMV assignments 20 times. In a later analysis, co-occurring TCRs were grouped using DBSCAN, and TCRdist sequence similarity was added for clustering within HLA-allele-positive subsets. Repertoires with fewer than 30,000 or more than 120,000 public chains were left out of co-occurrence clustering, as were five repertoires with anomalous nucleotide sharing. The table was pulled from immuneACCESS by TCRdb, which kept in-frame rearrangements only. Such tables lose some clones; where checked, under half of the loss comes from unresolved V genes, and the rest has no known cause. That table gives V, J and clone size, and the DNA gave D and trimming. Across this sample there are roughly 100,000 clones, with about two thirds seen only once. The leading ten clones occupy about 2.5% of the sample.

The chain is made from TRBV7-9 and TRBJ2-7; possibly the D gene is TRBD2, per 6 matching bases. This clonotype was sampled from a female donor in good health and CMV-seronegative. The specimen sequenced was PBMCs. The bases read TGTGCCAGCAGCCGACTAGGCCCTTCCTACGAGCAGTGCTTC. It translates as CASSRLGPSYEQCF.